One and the same sample provided the 21 T cell receptor beta chains below, sequenced in a study of cytomegalovirus exposure and HLA in healthy donors. Assay used: immunoSEQ multiplex PCR; TCRdb lists only in-frame clones, some missing. This sample has about 150,000 clones; approximately 86% occur once, and the top ten carry more than 20%. The sample taken for sequencing was PBMCs. These TCRs come from a man aged 18 to 29 in good health and CMV-seropositive.

This clone was found a few times. The chain joins TRBV29-1 to TRBJ2-1; 7 bases are a match to TRBD1. This CDR3 spans 14 amino acids. The junction had 12 bases not matched to a gene; V was cut back by 7 bases and J by 6 bases. The V gene's germline CDR1 is SQVTM and CDR2 ANQGSEA. The CDR3 protein is CSGVGDSPFNEQFF. The CDR3, as DNA: TGCAGCGGGGTGGGGGACAGTCCTTTCAATGAGCAGTTCTTC.

The V gene is TRBV7-9, the J gene TRBJ2-2; D gene uncertain. The V end was cut by 5 bases, the J end by 6 bases, with 10 bases between. The germline V gene encodes CDR1 SEHNR and CDR2 FQNEAQ (reference sequence). This CDR3 comprises 13 residues. This chain's CDR3 is CASSVRVAGELFF. The CDR3 DNA is TGTGCCAGCAGCGTAAGAGTTGCCGGGGAGCTGTTTTTT.

The chain employs TRBV6-4 and TRBJ2-1; 12 bases agree with TRBD2. This CDR3 has 15 amino acids. The ends lost 5 bases at V and 6 bases at J; junction bases unmatched: 5. Germline V gives CDR1 MRHNA, CDR2 SNTAGT. CDR3 region: CASSRLAGDPNEQFF. Here the CDR3 DNA reads TGTGCCAGCAGTCGACTAGCGGGAGACCCCAATGAGCAGTTCTTC.

The rearrangement links TRBV7-2 to TRBJ2-7; TRBD1 matches at 8 bases. From germline, CDR1 is SGHTA and CDR2 FQGNSA. V shed 5 bases and J 2 bases; nucleotides not matched to a gene: 5. The CDR3 has 14 amino acids. The CDR3 DNA reads as TGTGCCAGCAGCCTCCAGACAGGGGCCTACGAGCAGTACTTC. This translates into CASSLQTGAYEQYF.

The rearrangement links TRBV6-4 to TRBJ1-4; TRBD1 aligns across 9 bases. Germline trimming cut 6 bases from V and 6 bases from J; bases unmatched to any gene: 11. The germline V gene encodes CDR1 MRHNA and CDR2 SNTAGT. The CDR3 loop spans 16 amino acids. The CDR3 nucleotides read TGTGCCAGCAGCTTTAAACACCGGGACAGGGATGAAAAACTGTTTTTT. This gives the protein CASSFKHRDRDEKLFF.

V and J are TRBV4-3 and TRBJ2-2, with TRBD1 matching over 10 bases. The CDR3 totals 15 residues. V lost 2 bases, J lost 7 bases, and 4 bases stayed unmatched. Germline CDR1 is LGHNA and CDR2 is YSLEER. CDR3 bases: TGCGCCAGCAGCCAAAGGACAGGGGGAAACGGGGAGCTGTTTTTT. Protein product: CASSQRTGGNGELFF.

The V and J genes are TRBV6-5 and TRBJ2-7; 10 bases line up with TRBD1. CDR3 length: 14 residues. V was pared by 6 bases and J by 1 base, with 3 bases of the junction left unmatched. CDR1 MNHEY and CDR2 SVGAGI come from the germline V gene. The CDR3 sequence is CASRSGQGSYEQYF. CDR3 coding DNA: TGTGCCAGCAGGTCGGGACAGGGGTCCTACGAGCAGTACTTC.

This sequence joins TRBV7-9 and TRBJ1-1, with TRBD1 matching 7 bases. V lost 5 bases to trimming and J lost 0 bases; unmatched junction nucleotides: 6. CDR1 SEHNR and CDR2 FQNEAQ come from the germline V gene (reference sequence). The CDR3 is made up of 15 amino acids. The CDR3 spells CASSTAGQLNTEAFF. DNA of the CDR3: TGTGCCAGCAGCACCGCGGGACAGTTGAACACTGAAGCTTTCTTT.

The V call is TRBV7-6, the J call TRBJ1-2, with 7 bases matching TRBD1. This CDR3 has 14 residues. Germline trimming cut 5 bases from V and 0 bases from J; bases unmatched to any gene: 3. The germline V gene has CDR1 SGHVS and CDR2 FNYEAQ. The CDR3 here is CASSGTAPNYGYTF. The CDR3 coding sequence is TGTGCCAGCAGCGGGACAGCCCCTAACTATGGCTACACCTTC.

The rearrangement joins TRBV6-5 to TRBJ2-7; a weak D match, TRBD2 (6 bases). Germline CDR1 MNHEY, CDR2 SVGAGI. V was shortened by 6 bases and J by 0 bases, with 15 bases between the two germline ends. The CDR3 length is 15 residues. The CDR3 DNA sequence: TGTGCCAGCAGCCACCCTCTCGGGGGCTCCTACGAGCAGTACTTC. This codes for CASSHPLGGSYEQYF.

This chain joins TRBV4-1 and TRBJ2-6; D is perhaps TRBD2 (6 bases). Trimming cost V 1 base and J 4 bases, with 11 bases left between them. Germline V gives CDR1 MGHRA, CDR2 YSYEKL. CDR3 length: 16 residues. CDR3 sequence (DNA): TGCGCCAGCAGCCAAGTGGCGGGAATAGGGGCCAACGTCCTGACTTTC. This encodes CASSQVAGIGANVLTF.

The V and J genes are TRBV6-1 and TRBJ2-5; 7 bases map to TRBD1. There are 13 residues in the CDR3. V lost 6 bases and J lost 5; bases outside the gene matches: 6. CDR1 is MNHNS and CDR2 is SASEGT in the germline V gene. This CDR3 is CASSRDSQETQYF. As DNA, the CDR3 is TGTGCCAGCAGCCGGGACAGCCAGGAGACCCAGTACTTC.

The chain is built from TRBV7-3 and TRBJ2-3; D uncertain. Trimming took off 5 bases at V and 2 bases at J, with 11 bases between the two ends. The CDR3 is 14 residues long. The V gene's germline CDR1 is SGHTA and CDR2 FQGTGA. The CDR3: CASSPAALTDTQYF. CDR3 nucleotides: TGTGCCAGCAGCCCTGCGGCCCTCACAGATACGCAGTATTTT.

V and J are TRBV14 and TRBJ1-1; TRBD1 is a possible D gene (6 bases). V shed 1 base and J shed 5 bases, with 17 bases lying between them. Germline assignment: CDR1 SGHDN and CDR2 FVKESK. The CDR3 is made up of 16 amino acids. The CDR3 here is CASSQGLAGARTEAFF. Written as DNA, the CDR3 is TGTGCCAGCAGCCAAGGATTGGCGGGGGCCCGAACTGAAGCTTTCTTT.

This chain connects TRBV9 to TRBJ2-1; 8 positions agree with TRBD2. Germline loops: CDR1 SGDLS, CDR2 YYNGEE. V lost 0 bases to trimming and J lost 7 bases; unmatched junction nucleotides: 6. This CDR3 has 15 amino acids. The chain's CDR3 is CASSVVGGDTNEQFF. The CDR3 DNA reads TGTGCCAGCAGCGTAGTCGGGGGGGACACAAATGAGCAGTTCTTC.

The chain employs TRBV11-2 and TRBJ2-2; 12 nucleotides agree with TRBD2. The J segment lost 1 base and the V segment lost 2 bases, leaving 8 bases of the junction unmatched. The germline V gene encodes CDR1 SGHAT and CDR2 FQNNGV. This CDR3 has 19 amino acids. CDR3 DNA sequence: TGTGCCAGCAGCTTACAACCCTCTAGCGGGAGGGGGAACACCGGGGAGCTGTTTTTT. Translating it yields CASSLQPSSGRGNTGELFF. The entire variable domain, with the rest obtained from reference TRBV11-2 and TRBJ2-2, is as follows: EAGVAQSPRYKIIEKRQSVAFWCNPISGHATLYWYQQILGQGPKLLIQFQNNGVVDDSQLPKDRFSAERLKGVDSTLKIQPAKLEDSAVYLCASSLQPSSGRGNTGELFFGEGSRLTVL.

This chain links TRBV21-1 with TRBJ2-6; the D call in the table, TRBD2, was not verified against the DNA. TRBV21-1 is recorded as a pseudogene. The CDR3 is made up of 16 amino acids. The CDR3 coding sequence is TGTGCCAGCAGCTACTCACGGGGGTCTGGGGCCAACGTCCTGACTTTC. Protein: CASSYSRGSGANVLTF.

This chain joins TRBV18 and TRBJ1-2, with D possibly matching TRBD1 (6 bases). The CDR3 is 12 residues long. The germline CDR1 and CDR2 sequences are KGHSH and LQKENI. Trimming took 6 bases from V and 6 from J, leaving 11 bases between them. CDR3 nucleotide sequence: TGTGCCAGCTCGTCAACAGGGCATGGCTACACCTTC. The encoded protein is CASSSTGHGYTF.

The CDR3 nucleotides are TGTGCCAGCAGCCAAGACCCCTACAGAGCCGGCTACAATGAGCAGTTCTTC. Its translation is CASSQDPYRAGYNEQFF. The genes are TRBV4-2 and TRBJ2-1, with D uncertain. This CDR3 spans 17 amino acids. Germline CDR1 is LGHNA and CDR2 is YNFKEQ. V was cut by 0 bases and J by 3 bases, with 15 bases left in between.

The chain has TRBV5-6 and TRBJ2-7; 8 nucleotides align to TRBD2. The length of the CDR3 is 15 residues. With V trimmed by 4 bases and J by 0 bases, 6 bases remained unmatched. Germline CDR1 reads SGHDT; CDR2 reads YYEEEE. Written as DNA, the CDR3 is TGTGCCAGCAGCCCCACTAGCGGTAGCTCCTACGAGCAGTACTTC. This encodes CASSPTSGSSYEQYF.

Only a few counts were recorded for this clone. A single base separates this from a much larger clone, so it may be a read error. The chain carries TRBV5-2 and TRBJ2-7; whether TRBD1, the table's D call, matches the DNA was not checked. TRBV5-2 is an annotated pseudogene. The CDR3 length is 13 residues. The CDR3: CASSPNRGNEQYF. The DNA for the CDR3 is TGTGCCAGCAGCCCGAACAGGGGTAACGAGCAGTACTTC.